This T cell receptor beta chain is from a study of immune evolution from preneoplasia to lung adenocarcinoma. Profiled with immunoSEQ multiplex PCR; TCRdb holds only in-frame clones, not every one. The sample includes approximately 4,900 clones, around 90% seen only once; the top ten take less than 3.5%. Patients had resection in Japan or China between about 2013 and 2017. Macro-dissection enriched premalignant or tumor cells before nucleic acid extraction. The sequence came from a person between 50 and 60 years old with lung adenocarcinoma. The specimen was FFPE invasive lung adenocarcinoma tissue.

CDR3 sequence: CASSPEVPKETQYF. Written as DNA, the CDR3 is TGTGCCAGCAGCCCAGAGGTGCCCAAAGAGACCCAGTACTTC. The chain carries TRBV7-6 and TRBJ2-5; D unresolved. The length of the CDR3 is 14 residues. V lost 5 bases to trimming and J lost 3 bases, with 13 bases between them. Looked up from germline, CDR1 is SGHVS and CDR2 is FNYEAQ.